The 23 T cell receptor beta chains below all came from one sample that was sequenced in a study of prognosis after radiotherapy for stage I lung cancer. TCR beta CDR3 was amplified from genomic DNA by two-round multiplex PCR. It was primers specific to each TRBV and TRBJ gene that first-round PCR used. TCRdb re-called the multiplex PCR reads with MiXCR, one entry per CDR3 protein. The table shows about 35,000 distinct CDR3 sequences, with around 34% occurring only once. This specimen consisted of PBMCs, obtained before or after stereotactic body radiation therapy (not recorded which). All receptors come from a donor aged 50 or older with non-small cell lung cancer.

This clonotype has at least ten counts. This chain joins TRBV19 and TRBJ2-3; 10 bases fit TRBD2. Germline CDR1 and CDR2: LNHDA and SQIVND (reference sequence). V shed 6 bases, J shed 2 bases, and the junction held 14 bases outside the gene matches. The CDR3 has 18 amino acids. CDR3: CASSAIGDSGGNTDTQYF. The DNA for the CDR3 is TGTGCCAGTAGCGCAATAGGTGATAGCGGGGGGAACACAGATACGCAGTATTTT.

Details on this clonotype: One end of the junction fails to match germline, which may point to a read error. The chain couples TRBV6-1 to TRBJ2-7; tentatively, D is TRBD1 or TRBD2 (5 bases each). Germline CDR1 reads MNHNS; CDR2 reads SASEGT. The CDR3 loop spans 16 amino acids. The CDR3: CASSGASGSSHYEQHF. DNA of the CDR3: TGTGCCAGCAGCGGGGCGAGCGGCTCTTCTCATTACGAGCAGCACTTC.

In regard to this clonotype: Possible read error: a much larger clone is one base away. The genes are TRBV6-1 and TRBJ2-2; TRBD2 aligns across 9 bases. CDR1 and CDR2 from the germline V gene are MNHNS and SASEGT. This CDR3 spans 15 amino acids. As DNA, the CDR3 is TGTGCCAGCAGTCTTCTAGCGGGGTACACCGGGGGGCTGTTTTTT. This codes for CASSLLAGYTGGLFF.

Notes on this clonotype: A much larger clonotype is one base distant, so this may be a read error. The chain has TRBV5-4 and TRBJ2-7; no clear D. This CDR3 region has 15 residues. Germline V CDR1 and CDR2: SGHNT, YYREEE (reference sequence). CDR3 sequence: CASILEVGNSYEQYF. Written as DNA, the CDR3 is TGTGCCAGCATCTTGGAAGTCGGCAACTCCTACGAGCAGTACTTC.

This clonotype came up many times. V is TRBV30 and J is TRBJ2-7; no clear D gene. Trimming stripped 2 bases from V and 4 bases from J, with 15 bases between. In germline, CDR1 is GTSNPN, CDR2 SVGIG (reference sequence). The CDR3 is 14 residues long. In DNA, the CDR3 is TGTGCCTGGAGTCCCGGGTTTGAACCTTACGAGCAGTACTTC. This sequence encodes CAWSPGFEPYEQYF. The full variable domain, with the rest looked up from reference TRBV30 and TRBJ2-7, is SQTIHQWPATLVQPVGSPLSLECTVEGTSNPNLYWYRQAAGRGLQLLFYSVGIGQISSEVPQNLSASRPQDRQFILSSKKLLLSDSGFYLCAWSPGFEPYEQYFGPGTRLTVT.

There are many counts of this clonotype. The chain couples TRBV5-6 to TRBJ1-2; no firm D call. Trimming removed 0 bases at V and 4 bases at J, with 7 bases between. Germline lookup yields CDR1 SGHDT and CDR2 YYEEEE. The CDR3 covers 13 residues. The CDR3 coding sequence is TGTGCCAGCAGCTTGGAAGAAGTCTATGGCTACACCTTC. This gives the protein CASSLEEVYGYTF.

The table lists this clonotype with many counts. This chain links TRBV3-1 with TRBJ2-4; a weak D match, TRBD1 (5 bases). With 6 bases removed from V and 2 bases from J, the gap between germline ends came to 11 bases. CDR1 is LGHDT and CDR2 is YNNKEL in the germline V gene (reference sequence). The CDR3 consists of 14 residues. The CDR3 nucleotides read TGTGCCAGCAGTTACCAGGGTTCCAAAAACATTCAGTACTTC. Its protein product is CASSYQGSKNIQYF.

This clonotype was counted at least ten times. The genes are TRBV30 and TRBJ1-1; no firm D call. V was trimmed by 4 bases and J by 0 bases, leaving 9 bases between them. Germline-derived CDR1 and CDR2 are GTSNPN and SVGIG (reference sequence). CDR3 length: 13 residues. CDR3 sequence (DNA): TGTGCCTGGACTCGATTTATGAACACTGAAGCTTTCTTT. Residues: CAWTRFMNTEAFF. The full variable domain, rest sourced from reference TRBV30 and TRBJ1-1, is SQTIHQWPATLVQPVGSPLSLECTVEGTSNPNLYWYRQAAGRGLQLLFYSVGIGQISSEVPQNLSASRPQDRQFILSSKKLLLSDSGFYLCAWTRFMNTEAFFGQGTRLTVV.

This clonotype was found many times. The rearrangement joins TRBV7-9 to TRBJ1-1, with TRBD1 matching 7 bases. Per the germline V gene, CDR1 is SEHNR and CDR2 is FQNEAQ (reference sequence). V gave up 5 bases and J gave up 6 bases; unmatched junction bases: 6. The CDR3 totals 13 residues. CDR3 region: CASSRTGYAEAFF. The CDR3, as DNA: TGTGCCAGCAGCCGGACAGGTTACGCTGAAGCTTTCTTT.

Ten or more counts support this clonotype. The chain employs TRBV19 and TRBJ1-2; perhaps TRBD1 as D (5 bases). This CDR3 has 14 amino acids. Germline assignment: CDR1 LNHDA and CDR2 SQIVND (reference sequence). V lost 5 bases and J lost 8, with 18 bases in between. The CDR3 region is CASSETTDGYGYTF. CDR3 sequence (DNA): TGTGCCAGTAGTGAAACGACAGATGGCTACGGCTACACCTTC.

Regarding this clonotype: Mismatch with germline at one junction end may stem from a read error. V gene TRBV20-1 combines with J gene TRBJ2-7; D call uncertain. The CDR3 is 15 amino acids. From germline, CDR1 is DFQATT and CDR2 SNEGSKA (reference sequence). CDR3 sequence: CSARDSLRLSYEHYF. Written as DNA, the CDR3 is TGCAGTGCTAGAGATTCCCTCAGGCTCTCCTACGAGCATTACTTC.

Remarks on this clonotype: The junction and the germline gene differ at one end; a read error may be behind it. The chain combines TRBV27 with TRBJ2-7; 8 bases are shared with TRBD1. Germline V gene sequence: CDR1 MNHEY, CDR2 SMNVEV (reference sequence). The length of the CDR3 is 15 residues. The CDR3 here is CASSYQWTGISEQYF. The CDR3 coding sequence is TGTGCCAGCAGCTACCAGTGGACAGGGATAAGCGAGCAGTATTTC.

The table lists this clonotype with many counts. The CDR3 region is CASSAIGGGLSYGYTF. As DNA, the CDR3 is TGTGCCAGCAGTGCCATCGGAGGGGGGTTATCCTATGGCTACACCTTC. The chain recombines TRBV6-1 with TRBJ1-2, with a tentative D call TRBD1 (6 bases). CDR3 length: 16 amino acids. Germline-derived CDR1 and CDR2 are MNHNS and SASEGT. V was pared by 4 bases and J by 4 bases, with 19 bases between.

This clonotype was recorded at least ten times. The chain uses TRBV6-2 or TRBV6-3 and TRBJ2-1, with 7 bases matching TRBD2. Germline-derived CDR1 and CDR2 are MNHEY and SVGEGT. CDR3 length equals 15 residues. With 5 bases clipped from V and 8 bases from J, the junction kept 12 bases outside the gene matches. CDR3 sequence (DNA): TGTGCCAGCAGTCAATCTAGCGGAAGTAGCGATGAGCAGTTCTTC. It translates to CASSQSSGSSDEQFF.

In this sample, this clonotype turned up many times. The V gene is TRBV7-9, the J gene TRBJ2-1; TRBD2 matches 8 bases. The CDR3 loop spans 13 amino acids. Germline values: CDR1 SEHNR, CDR2 FQNEAQ (reference sequence). J was trimmed by 9 bases and V by 3 bases; bases with no gene match: 4. CDR3 nucleotides: TGTGCCAGCAGCTTCGGACTAGCAGCTGAGCAGTTCTTC. It yields the protein CASSFGLAAEQFF.

This clonotype has at least ten counts. The chain couples TRBV19 to TRBJ1-1; D remains ambiguous. CDR1 is LNHDA, CDR2 SQIVND, per germline (reference sequence). V was pared by 10 bases and J by 0 bases, with 15 bases between. The CDR3 spans 14 residues. This CDR3 reads CATKNGVLNTEAFF. CDR3 DNA sequence: TGTGCCACAAAAAATGGGGTCCTGAACACTGAAGCTTTCTTT.

The chain recombines TRBV7-6 with TRBJ2-7, with a weak D call TRBD1 (5 bases). This CDR3 contains 12 residues. V gave up 5 bases and J gave up 5 bases, with 10 bases separating them. CDR1 SGHVS and CDR2 FNYEAQ come from the germline V gene. The CDR3 loop reads CASSQGSDEQYF. In DNA form, the CDR3 reads TGTGCCAGCAGCCAGGGTTCCGACGAGCAGTACTTC.

This clonotype occurred many times. This sequence joins TRBV15 and TRBJ2-3; tentatively, D is TRBD2 (5 bases). CDR1 is LNHNV, CDR2 YYDKDF, per germline (reference sequence). This CDR3 comprises 16 residues. V was shortened by 3 bases and J by 3 bases, with 16 bases between the two germline ends. In nucleotides, the CDR3 is TGTGCCACCAGCAGTCGCAGTGGTGCGGGTACAGATACGCAGTATTTT. Its translation is CATSSRSGAGTDTQYF. The whole variable domain, remainder taken from reference TRBV15 and TRBJ2-3, is DAMVIQNPRYQVTQFGKPVTLSCSQTLNHNVMYWYQQKSSQAPKLLFHYYDKDFNNEADTPDNFQSRRPNTSFCFLDIRSPGLGDTAMYLCATSSRSGAGTDTQYFGPGTRLTVL.

In this sample, this clonotype turned up many times. The V and J genes are TRBV7-9 and TRBJ1-3; possibly TRBD1 for D (5 bases). V was cut by 5 bases and J by 0 bases, with 14 bases left in between. This CDR3 comprises 16 residues. The germline gives CDR1 SEHNR, CDR2 FQNEAQ (reference sequence). DNA of the CDR3: TGTGCCAGCAGCCCTTGGGGGGATAGCTCTGGAAACACCATATATTTT. Protein sequence: CASSPWGDSSGNTIYF.

As DNA, the CDR3 is TGCGCCAGCAGTGTTGGAGATTCCTATAATTCACCCCTCCACTTT. As protein: CASSVGDSYNSPLHF. V usage is TRBV10-2 and J usage is TRBJ1-6, with D uncertain. The CDR3 is 15 amino acids. Trimming pared 4 bases from V and 1 base from J, leaving 8 bases between. From germline, CDR1 is WSHSY and CDR2 SAAADI.

The rearrangement links TRBV28 to TRBJ1-6; D possibly corresponds to TRBD1 (5 bases). There are 16 residues in the CDR3. Germline V lookup: CDR1 MDHEN, CDR2 SYDVKM. The ends were cut back, 2 bases at V and 0 bases at J, with 8 bases in the middle. CDR3: CASSLGGSSYNSPLHF. Here the CDR3 DNA reads TGTGCCAGCAGTTTAGGGGGGAGCTCCTATAATTCACCCCTCCACTTT.

There are many counts of this clonotype. The chain joins TRBV20-1 to TRBJ1-1, with 7 bases identical to TRBD1. Per the germline V gene, CDR1 is DFQATT and CDR2 is SNEGSKA (reference sequence). This CDR3 has 15 residues. The V gene end was trimmed by 2 bases and the J gene end by 3 bases; junction bases not matched to a gene: 9. The CDR3 coding sequence is TGCAGTGCTAGATCCCACCAGGGGGGGGACACTGAAGCTTTCTTT. Translation: CSARSHQGGDTEAFF.

About this clonotype itself: This may arise from a read error, as a much more abundant clone is one base away. CDR3 loop: CASTPGTQEEKLFF. CDR3 coding DNA: TGTGCCAGCACCCCCGGGACCCAGGAGGAAAAACTGTTTTTT. This rearrangement joins TRBV6-1 to TRBJ1-4, with D tentatively TRBD1 (5 bases). Trimming cost V 7 bases and J 8 bases, with 17 bases left between them. The CDR3 length is 14 residues. CDR1 is MNHNS, CDR2 SASEGT, per germline.